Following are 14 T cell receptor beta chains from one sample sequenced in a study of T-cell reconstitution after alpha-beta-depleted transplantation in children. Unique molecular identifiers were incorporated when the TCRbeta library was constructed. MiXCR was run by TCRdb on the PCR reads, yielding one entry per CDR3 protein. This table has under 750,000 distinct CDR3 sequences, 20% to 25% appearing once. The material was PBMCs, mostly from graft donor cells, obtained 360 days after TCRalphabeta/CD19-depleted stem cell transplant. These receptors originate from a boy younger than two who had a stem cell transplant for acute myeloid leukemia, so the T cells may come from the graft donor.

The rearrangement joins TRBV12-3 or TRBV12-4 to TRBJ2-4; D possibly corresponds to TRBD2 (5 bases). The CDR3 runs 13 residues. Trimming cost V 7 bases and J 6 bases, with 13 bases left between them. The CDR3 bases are TGTGCCAGCACCCTACTGGCGGGAAACATTCAGTACTTC. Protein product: CASTLLAGNIQYF.

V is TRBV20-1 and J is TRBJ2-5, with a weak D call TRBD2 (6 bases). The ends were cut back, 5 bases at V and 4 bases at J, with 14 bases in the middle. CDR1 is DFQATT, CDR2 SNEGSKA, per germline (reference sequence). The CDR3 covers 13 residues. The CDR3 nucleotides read TGCAGTGCTGGGGCGGGGATAGGAGAGACCCAGTACTTC. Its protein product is CSAGAGIGETQYF.

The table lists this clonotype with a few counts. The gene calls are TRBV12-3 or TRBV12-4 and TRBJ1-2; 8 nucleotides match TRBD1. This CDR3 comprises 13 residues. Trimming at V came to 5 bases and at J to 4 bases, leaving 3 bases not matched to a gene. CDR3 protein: CASSPDRVYGYTF. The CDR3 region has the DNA TGTGCCAGCAGTCCGGACAGGGTCTATGGCTACACCTTC.

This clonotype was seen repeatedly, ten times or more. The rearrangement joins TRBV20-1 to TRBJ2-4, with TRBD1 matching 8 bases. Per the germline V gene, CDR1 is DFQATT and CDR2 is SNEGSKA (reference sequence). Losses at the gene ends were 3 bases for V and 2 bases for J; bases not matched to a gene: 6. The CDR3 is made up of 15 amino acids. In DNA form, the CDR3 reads TGCAGTGCTAGTCCCAGGGGGCGAACCAAAAACATTCAGTACTTC. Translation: CSASPRGRTKNIQYF.

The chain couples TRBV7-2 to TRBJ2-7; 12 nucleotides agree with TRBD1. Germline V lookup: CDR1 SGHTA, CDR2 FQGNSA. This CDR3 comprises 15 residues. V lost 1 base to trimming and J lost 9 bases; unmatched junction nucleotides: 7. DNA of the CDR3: TGTGCCAGCAGCTTAGGGGGGACAGGGGGCGCGTGGCAGTACTTC. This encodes CASSLGGTGGAWQYF.

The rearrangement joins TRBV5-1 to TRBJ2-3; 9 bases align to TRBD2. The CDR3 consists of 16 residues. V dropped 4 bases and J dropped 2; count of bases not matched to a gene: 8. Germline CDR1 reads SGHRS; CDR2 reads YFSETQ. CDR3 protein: CASSPPSGVDTDTQYF. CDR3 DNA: TGCGCCAGCAGCCCTCCTAGCGGGGTGGACACAGATACGCAGTATTTT.

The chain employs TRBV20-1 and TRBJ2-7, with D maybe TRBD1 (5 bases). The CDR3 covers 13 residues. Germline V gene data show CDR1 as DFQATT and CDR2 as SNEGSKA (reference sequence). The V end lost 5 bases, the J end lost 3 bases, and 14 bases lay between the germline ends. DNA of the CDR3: TGCAGTGCTCAAGCCCCAGGGTACTACGAGCAGTACGTC. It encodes CSAQAPGYYEQYV.

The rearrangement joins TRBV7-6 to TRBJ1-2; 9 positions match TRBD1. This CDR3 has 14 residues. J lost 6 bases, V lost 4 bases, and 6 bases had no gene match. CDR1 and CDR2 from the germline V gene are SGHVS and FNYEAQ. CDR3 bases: TGTGCCAGCAGCTCTGGGACAGGGTACGATGGCTACACCTTC. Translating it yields CASSSGTGYDGYTF.

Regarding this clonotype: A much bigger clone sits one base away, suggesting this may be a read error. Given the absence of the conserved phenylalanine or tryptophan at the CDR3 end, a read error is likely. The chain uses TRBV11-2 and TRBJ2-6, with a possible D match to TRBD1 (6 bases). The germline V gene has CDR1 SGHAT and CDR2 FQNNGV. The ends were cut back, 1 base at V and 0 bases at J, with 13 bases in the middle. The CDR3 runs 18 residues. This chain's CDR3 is CASSLVGQGSSGANVLTY. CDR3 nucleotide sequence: TGTGCCAGCAGCTTAGTAGGCCAGGGGAGCTCTGGGGCCAACGTCCTGACTTAC.

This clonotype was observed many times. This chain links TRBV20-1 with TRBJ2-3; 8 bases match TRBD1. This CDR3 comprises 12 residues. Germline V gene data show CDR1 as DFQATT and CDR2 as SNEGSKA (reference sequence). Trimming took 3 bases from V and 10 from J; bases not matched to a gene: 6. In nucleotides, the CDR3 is TGCAGTGCTAGTTCCCGGACAGGGTCGCAGTATTTT. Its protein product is CSASSRTGSQYF.

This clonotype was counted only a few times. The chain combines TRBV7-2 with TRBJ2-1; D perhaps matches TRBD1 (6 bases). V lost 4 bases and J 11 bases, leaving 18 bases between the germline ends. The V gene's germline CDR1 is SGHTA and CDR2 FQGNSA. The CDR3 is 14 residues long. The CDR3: CASSSRTEGVKQFF. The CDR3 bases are TGTGCCAGCAGCTCACGGACAGAAGGAGTGAAGCAGTTCTTC. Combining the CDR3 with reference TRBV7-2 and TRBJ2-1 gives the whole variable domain GAGVSQSPSNKVTEKGKDVELRCDPISGHTALYWYRQSLGQGLEFLIYFQGNSAPDKSGLPSDRFSAERTGGSVSTLTIQRTQQEDSAVYLCASSSRTEGVKQFFGPGTRLTVL.

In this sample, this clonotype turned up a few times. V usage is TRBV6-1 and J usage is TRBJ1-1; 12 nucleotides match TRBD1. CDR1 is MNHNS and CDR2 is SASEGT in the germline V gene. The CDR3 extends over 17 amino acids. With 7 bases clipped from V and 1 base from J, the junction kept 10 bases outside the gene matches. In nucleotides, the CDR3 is TGTGCCAGCACTCCGGGACAGGGGGCGCCTCGGAACACTGAAGCTTTCTTT. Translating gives CASTPGQGAPRNTEAFF.

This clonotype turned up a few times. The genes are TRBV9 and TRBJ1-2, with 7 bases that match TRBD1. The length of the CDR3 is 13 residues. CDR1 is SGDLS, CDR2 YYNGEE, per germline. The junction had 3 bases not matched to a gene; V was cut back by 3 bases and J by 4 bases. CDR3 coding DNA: TGTGCCAGCAGCGAGGGACAGCTCTATGGCTACACCTTC. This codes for CASSEGQLYGYTF.

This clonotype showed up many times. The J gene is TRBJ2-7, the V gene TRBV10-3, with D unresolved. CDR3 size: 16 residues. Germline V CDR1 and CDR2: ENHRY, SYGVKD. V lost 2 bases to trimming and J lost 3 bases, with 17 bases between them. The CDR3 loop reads CAISEMFTAMNYEQYF. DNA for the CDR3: TGTGCCATCAGTGAGATGTTCACAGCTATGAACTACGAGCAGTACTTC.